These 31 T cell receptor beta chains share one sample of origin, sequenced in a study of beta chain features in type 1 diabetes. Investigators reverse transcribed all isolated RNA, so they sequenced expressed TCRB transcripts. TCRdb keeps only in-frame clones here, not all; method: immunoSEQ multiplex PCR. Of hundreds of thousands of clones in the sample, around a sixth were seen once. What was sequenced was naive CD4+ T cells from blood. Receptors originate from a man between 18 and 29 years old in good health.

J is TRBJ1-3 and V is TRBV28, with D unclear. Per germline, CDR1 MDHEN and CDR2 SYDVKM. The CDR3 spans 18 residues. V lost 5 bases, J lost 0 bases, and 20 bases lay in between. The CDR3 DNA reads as TGTGCCAGCAGTGCCTTTTGGCGGCAGACTTTCTCTGGAAACACCATATATTTT. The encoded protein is CASSAFWRQTFSGNTIYF.

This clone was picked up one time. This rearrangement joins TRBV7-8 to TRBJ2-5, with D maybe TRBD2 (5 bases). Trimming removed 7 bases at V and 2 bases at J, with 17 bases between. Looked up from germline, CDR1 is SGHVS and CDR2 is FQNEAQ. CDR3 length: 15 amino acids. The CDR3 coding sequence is TGTGCCAGCACCGTCCACTGGGAGCGGCAAGAGACCCAGTACTTC. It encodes CASTVHWERQETQYF.

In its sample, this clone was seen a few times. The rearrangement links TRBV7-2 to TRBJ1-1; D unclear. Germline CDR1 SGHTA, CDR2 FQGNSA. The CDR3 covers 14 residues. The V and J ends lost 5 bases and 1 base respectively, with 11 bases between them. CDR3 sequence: CASSTRIANTEAFF. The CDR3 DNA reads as TGTGCCAGCAGCACACGGATCGCGAACACTGAAGCTTTCTTT.

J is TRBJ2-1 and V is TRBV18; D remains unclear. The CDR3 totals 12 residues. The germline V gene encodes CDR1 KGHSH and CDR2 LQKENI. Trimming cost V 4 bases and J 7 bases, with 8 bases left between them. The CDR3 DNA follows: TGTGCCAGCTCACAGATGAGAAATGAGCAGTTCTTC. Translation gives CASSQMRNEQFF.

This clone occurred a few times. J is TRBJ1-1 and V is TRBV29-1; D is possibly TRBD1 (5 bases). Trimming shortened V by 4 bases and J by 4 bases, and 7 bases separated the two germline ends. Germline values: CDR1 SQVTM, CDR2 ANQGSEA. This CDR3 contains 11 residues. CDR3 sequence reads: CSVARGTEAFF. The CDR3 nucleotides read TGCAGCGTTGCGAGGGGCACTGAAGCTTTCTTT.

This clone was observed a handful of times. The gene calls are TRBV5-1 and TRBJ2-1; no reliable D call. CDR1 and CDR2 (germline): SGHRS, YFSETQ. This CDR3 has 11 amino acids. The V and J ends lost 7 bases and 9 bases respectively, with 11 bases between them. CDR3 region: CASFSRGEQFF. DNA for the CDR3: TGCGCCAGCTTCTCCCGTGGTGAGCAGTTCTTC. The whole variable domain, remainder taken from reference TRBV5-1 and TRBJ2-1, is KAGVTQTPRYLIKTRGQQVTLSCSPISGHRSVSWYQQTPGQGLQFLFEYFSETQRNKGNFPGRFSGRQFSNSRSEMNVSTLELGDSALYLCASFSRGEQFFGPGTRLTVL.

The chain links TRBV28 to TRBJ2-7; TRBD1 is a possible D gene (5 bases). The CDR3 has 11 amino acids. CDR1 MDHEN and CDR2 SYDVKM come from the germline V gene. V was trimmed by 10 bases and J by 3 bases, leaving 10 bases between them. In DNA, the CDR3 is TGTGCCACCCTTAGGGGCTACGAGCAGTACTTC. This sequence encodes CATLRGYEQYF.

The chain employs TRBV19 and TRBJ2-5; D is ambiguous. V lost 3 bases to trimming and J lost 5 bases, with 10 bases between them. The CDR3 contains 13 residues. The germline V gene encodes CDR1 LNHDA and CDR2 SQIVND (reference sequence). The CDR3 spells CASSIPGMETQYF. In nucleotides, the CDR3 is TGTGCCAGTAGTATTCCCGGTATGGAGACCCAGTACTTC.

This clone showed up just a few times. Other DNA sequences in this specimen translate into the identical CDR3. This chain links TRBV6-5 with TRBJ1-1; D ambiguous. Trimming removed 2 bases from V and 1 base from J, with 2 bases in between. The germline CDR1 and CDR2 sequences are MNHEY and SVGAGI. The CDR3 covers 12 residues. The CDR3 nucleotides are TGTGCCAGCAGTTACAGGAACACTGAAGCTTTCTTT. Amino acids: CASSYRNTEAFF.

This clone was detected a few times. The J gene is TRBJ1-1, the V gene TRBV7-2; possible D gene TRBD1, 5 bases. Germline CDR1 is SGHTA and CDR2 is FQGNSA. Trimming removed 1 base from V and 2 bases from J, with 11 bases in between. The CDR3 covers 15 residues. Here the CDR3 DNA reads TGTGCCAGCAGCTTAGGGGGGGACGCCAACACTGAAGCTTTCTTT. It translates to CASSLGGDANTEAFF.

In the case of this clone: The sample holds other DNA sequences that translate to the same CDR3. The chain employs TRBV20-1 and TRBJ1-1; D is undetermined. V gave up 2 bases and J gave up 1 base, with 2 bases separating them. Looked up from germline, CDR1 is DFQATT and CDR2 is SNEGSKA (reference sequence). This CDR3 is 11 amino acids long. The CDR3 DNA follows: TGCAGTGCTAGACCGAACACTGAAGCTTTCTTT. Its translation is CSARPNTEAFF.

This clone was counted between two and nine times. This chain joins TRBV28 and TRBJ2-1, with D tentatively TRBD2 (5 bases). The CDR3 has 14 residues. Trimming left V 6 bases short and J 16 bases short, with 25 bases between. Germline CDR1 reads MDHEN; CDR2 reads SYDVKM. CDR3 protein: CASRPRVGTGRLFF. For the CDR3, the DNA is TGTGCCAGCAGACCACGCGTGGGTACCGGAAGACTATTCTTC.

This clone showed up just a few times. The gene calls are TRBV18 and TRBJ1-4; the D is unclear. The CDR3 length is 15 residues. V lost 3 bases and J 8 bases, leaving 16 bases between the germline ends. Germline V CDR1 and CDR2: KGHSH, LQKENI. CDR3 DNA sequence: TGTGCCAGCTCACCGGAAGCGGGGAGAGAGGAAAAACTGTTTTTT. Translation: CASSPEAGREEKLFF.

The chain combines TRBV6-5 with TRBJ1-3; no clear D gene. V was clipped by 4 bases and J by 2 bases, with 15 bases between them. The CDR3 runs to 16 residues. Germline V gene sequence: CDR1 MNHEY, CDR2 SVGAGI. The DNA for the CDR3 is TGTGCCAGCAGTTCTAGCGCGGAACTCACTGGAAACACCATATATTTT. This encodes CASSSSAELTGNTIYF.

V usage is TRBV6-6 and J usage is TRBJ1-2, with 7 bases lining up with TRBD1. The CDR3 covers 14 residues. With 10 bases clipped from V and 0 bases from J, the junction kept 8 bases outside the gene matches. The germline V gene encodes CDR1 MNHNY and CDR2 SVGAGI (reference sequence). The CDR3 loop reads CATLTGLSNYGYTF. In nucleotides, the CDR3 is TGTGCCACGTTGACAGGGCTGTCTAACTATGGCTACACCTTC.

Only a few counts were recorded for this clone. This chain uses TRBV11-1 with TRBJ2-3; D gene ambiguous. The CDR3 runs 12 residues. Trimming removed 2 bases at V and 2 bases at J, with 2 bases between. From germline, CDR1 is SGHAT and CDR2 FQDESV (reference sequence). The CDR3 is CASSLTTDTQYF. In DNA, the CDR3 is TGTGCCAGCAGCTTAACCACAGATACGCAGTATTTT.

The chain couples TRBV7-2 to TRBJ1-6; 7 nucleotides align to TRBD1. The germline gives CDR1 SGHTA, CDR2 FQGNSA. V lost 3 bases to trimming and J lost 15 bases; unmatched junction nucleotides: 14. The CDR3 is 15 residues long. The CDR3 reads CASSFTGVIPNHLHF. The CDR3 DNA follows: TGTGCCAGCAGCTTTACAGGGGTGATTCCCAATCACCTCCACTTT.

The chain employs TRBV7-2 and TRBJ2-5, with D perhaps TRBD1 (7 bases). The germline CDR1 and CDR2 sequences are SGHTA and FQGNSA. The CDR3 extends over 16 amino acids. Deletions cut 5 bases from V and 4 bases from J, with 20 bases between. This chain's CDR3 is CASSLRQGLVLETQYF. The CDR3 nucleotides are TGTGCCAGCAGCCTTCGACAGGGACTGGTTCTAGAGACCCAGTACTTC.

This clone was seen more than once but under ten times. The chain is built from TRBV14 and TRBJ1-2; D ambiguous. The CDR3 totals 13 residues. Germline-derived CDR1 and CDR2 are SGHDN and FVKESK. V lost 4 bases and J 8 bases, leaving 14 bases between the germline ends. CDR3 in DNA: TGTGCCAGCAGCCCTAGGCCGGGTGTGGGCTACACCTTC. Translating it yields CASSPRPGVGYTF.

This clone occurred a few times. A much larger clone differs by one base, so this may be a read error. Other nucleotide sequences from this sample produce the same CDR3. The CDR3 here is CASSLQETQYF. The CDR3 DNA sequence: TGTGCCAGCAGCTTGCAAGAGACCCAGTACTTC. This sequence joins TRBV7-6 and TRBJ2-5; no definite D call. V gave up 3 bases and J gave up 2 bases, with 1 base separating them. Germline V gives CDR1 SGHVS, CDR2 FNYEAQ. The CDR3 contains 11 residues.

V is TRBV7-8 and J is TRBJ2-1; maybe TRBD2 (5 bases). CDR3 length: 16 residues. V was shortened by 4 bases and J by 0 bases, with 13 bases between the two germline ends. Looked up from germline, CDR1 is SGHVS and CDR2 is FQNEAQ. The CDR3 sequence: CASSSQTTNSYNEQFF. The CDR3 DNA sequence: TGTGCCAGCAGCTCCCAGACTACAAACTCCTACAATGAGCAGTTCTTC.

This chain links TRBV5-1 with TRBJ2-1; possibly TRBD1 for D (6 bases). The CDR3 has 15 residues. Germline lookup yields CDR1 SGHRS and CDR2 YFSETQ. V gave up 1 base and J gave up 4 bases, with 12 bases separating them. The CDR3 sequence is CASSLTGSLYNEQFF. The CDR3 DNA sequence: TGCGCCAGCAGCTTGACAGGGAGCCTTTACAATGAGCAGTTCTTC.

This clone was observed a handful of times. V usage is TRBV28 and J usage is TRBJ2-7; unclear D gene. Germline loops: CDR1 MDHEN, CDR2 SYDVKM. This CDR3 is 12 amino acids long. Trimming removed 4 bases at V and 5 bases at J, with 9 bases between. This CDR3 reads CASSSLRDEQYF. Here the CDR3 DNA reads TGTGCCAGCAGTTCCCTCCGAGACGAGCAGTACTTC.

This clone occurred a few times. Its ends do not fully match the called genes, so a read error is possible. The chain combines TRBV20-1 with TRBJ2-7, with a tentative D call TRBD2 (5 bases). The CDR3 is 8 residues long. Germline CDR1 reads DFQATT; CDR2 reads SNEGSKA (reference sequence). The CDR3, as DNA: TGCAGCCCCCTCCCGAGGGCCTTC. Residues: CSPLPRAF.

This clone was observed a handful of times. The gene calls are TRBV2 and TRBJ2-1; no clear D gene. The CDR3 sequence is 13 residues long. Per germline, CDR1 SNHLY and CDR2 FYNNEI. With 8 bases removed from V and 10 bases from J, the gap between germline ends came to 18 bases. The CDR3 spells CASAYSFLSEQFF. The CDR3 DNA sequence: TGTGCCAGCGCTTACAGTTTTCTCTCAGAGCAGTTCTTC.

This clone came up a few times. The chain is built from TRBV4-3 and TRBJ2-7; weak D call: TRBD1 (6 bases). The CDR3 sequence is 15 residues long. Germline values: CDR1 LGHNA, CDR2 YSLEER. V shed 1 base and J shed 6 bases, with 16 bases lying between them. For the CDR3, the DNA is TGCGCCAGCAGCCAAGGGGCTGGTTCGACAGGCGAGCAGTACTTC. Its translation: CASSQGAGSTGEQYF.

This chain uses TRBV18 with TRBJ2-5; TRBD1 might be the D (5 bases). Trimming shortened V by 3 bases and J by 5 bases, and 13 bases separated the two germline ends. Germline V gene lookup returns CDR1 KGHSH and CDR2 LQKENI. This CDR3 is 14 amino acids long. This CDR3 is CASSPSGNLETQYF. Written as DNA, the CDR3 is TGTGCCAGCTCACCGTCAGGGAATCTTGAGACCCAGTACTTC.

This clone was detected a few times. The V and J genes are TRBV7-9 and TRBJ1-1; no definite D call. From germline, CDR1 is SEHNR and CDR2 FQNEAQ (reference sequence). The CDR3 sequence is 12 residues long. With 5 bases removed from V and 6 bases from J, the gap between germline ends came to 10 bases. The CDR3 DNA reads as TGTGCCAGCAGCGGTACGAGGGCTGAAGCTTTCTTT. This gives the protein CASSGTRAEAFF.

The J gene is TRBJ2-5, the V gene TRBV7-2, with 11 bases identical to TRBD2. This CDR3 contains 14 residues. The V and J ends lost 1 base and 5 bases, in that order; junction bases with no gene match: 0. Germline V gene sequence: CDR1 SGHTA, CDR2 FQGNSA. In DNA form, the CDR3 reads TGTGCCAGCAGCTTAGGACTAGCGGGGGAGACCCAGTACTTC. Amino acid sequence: CASSLGLAGETQYF.

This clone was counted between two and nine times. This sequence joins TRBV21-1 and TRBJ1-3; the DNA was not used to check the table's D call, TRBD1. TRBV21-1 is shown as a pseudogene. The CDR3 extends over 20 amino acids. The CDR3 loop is CASSKSPGQGFCEVGNTIYF. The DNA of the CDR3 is TGTGCCAGCAGCAAATCGCCGGGACAGGGTTTCTGTGAGGTGGGAAACACCATATATTTT.

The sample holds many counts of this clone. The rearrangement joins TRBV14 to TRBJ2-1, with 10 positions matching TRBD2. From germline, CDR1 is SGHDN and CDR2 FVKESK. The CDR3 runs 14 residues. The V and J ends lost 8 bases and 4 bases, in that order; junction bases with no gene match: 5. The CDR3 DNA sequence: TGTGCCAGCCGCGGACTAGCGGAATACAATGAGCAGTTCTTC. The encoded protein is CASRGLAEYNEQFF.